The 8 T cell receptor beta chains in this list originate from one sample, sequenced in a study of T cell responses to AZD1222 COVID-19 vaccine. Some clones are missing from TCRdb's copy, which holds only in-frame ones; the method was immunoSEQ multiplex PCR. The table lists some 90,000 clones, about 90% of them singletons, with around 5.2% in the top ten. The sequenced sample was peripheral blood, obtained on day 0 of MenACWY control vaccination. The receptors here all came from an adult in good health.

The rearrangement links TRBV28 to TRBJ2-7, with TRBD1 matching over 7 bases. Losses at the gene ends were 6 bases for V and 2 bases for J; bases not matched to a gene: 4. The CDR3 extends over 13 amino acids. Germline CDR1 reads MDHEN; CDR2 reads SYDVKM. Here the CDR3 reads CASSPGQTYEQYF. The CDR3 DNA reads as TGTGCCAGCAGCCCGGGACAGACCTACGAGCAGTACTTC.

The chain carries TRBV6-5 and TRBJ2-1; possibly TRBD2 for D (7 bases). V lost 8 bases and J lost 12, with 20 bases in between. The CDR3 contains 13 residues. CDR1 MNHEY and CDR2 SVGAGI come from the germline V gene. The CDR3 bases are TGTGCCAGCTCAGGGGCGGGGGTTAGGGCGCAGTTCTTC. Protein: CASSGAGVRAQFF.

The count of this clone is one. CDR3 sequence reads: CATSDFPAGTVNRDTQYF. CDR3 DNA: TGTGCCACCAGTGATTTCCCCGCCGGGACCGTTAATCGAGATACGCAGTATTTT. V and J are TRBV24-1 and TRBJ2-3, with D perhaps given as TRBD1 or TRBD2 (5 bases each). The CDR3 is 18 amino acids. V shed 1 base and J shed 5 bases, with 21 bases lying between them. Germline V gene data show CDR1 as KGHDR and CDR2 as SFDVKD.

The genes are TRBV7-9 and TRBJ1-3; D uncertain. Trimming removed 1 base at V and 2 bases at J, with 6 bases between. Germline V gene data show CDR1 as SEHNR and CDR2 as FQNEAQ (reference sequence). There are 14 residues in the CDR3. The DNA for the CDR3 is TGTGCCAGCAGCTTAGAGGGCACTGGAAACACCATATATTTT. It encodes CASSLEGTGNTIYF.

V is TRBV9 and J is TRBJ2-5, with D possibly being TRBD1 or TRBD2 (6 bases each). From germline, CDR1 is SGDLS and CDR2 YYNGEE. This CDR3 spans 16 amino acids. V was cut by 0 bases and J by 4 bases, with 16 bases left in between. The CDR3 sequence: CASSVGMGRGGETQYF. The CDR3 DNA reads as TGTGCCAGCAGCGTAGGAATGGGCAGGGGAGGAGAGACCCAGTACTTC.

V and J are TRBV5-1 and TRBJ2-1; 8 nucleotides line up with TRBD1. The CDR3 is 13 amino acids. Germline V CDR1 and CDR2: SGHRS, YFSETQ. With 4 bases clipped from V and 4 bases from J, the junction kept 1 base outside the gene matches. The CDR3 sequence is CASSTGGYNEQFF. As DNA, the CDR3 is TGCGCCAGCAGCACAGGGGGTTACAATGAGCAGTTCTTC.

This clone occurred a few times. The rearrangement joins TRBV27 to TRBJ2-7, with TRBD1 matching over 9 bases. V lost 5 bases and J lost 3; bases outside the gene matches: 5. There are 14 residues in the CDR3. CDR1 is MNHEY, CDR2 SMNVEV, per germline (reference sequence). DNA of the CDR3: TGTGCCAGCAGTCAACAGGGGGCCCACTACGAGCAGTACTTC. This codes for CASSQQGAHYEQYF.

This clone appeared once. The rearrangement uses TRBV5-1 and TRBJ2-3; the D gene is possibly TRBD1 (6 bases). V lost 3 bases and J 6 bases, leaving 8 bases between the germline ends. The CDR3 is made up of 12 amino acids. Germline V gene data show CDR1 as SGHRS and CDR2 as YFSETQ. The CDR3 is CASSSGVDTQYF. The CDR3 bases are TGCGCCAGCAGCTCAGGGGTGGATACGCAGTATTTT.